The present entry profiles one T cell receptor beta chain with its context. This sample was included in a study of cytomegalovirus exposure and HLA in healthy donors. 13 Jbeta primers and 60 Vbeta primers were used for the PCR. Only in-frame clones appear in the TCRdb table, and some are missing; sequencing was by immunoSEQ multiplex PCR. In all, the sample yields roughly 110,000 clones. Germline-derived CDR1 and CDR2 are MNHEY and SVGAGI. J lost 2 bases, V lost 6 bases, and 4 bases had no gene match. The CDR3 totals 15 residues. The rearrangement links TRBV6-5 to TRBJ2-5; 12 bases match TRBD2. Sequenced sample: PBMCs. This clonotype was sampled from a man aged 40-49 years in good health and CMV-seropositive. Here the CDR3 DNA reads TGTGCCAGCAGCCCCACTAGCGGGAGGCAAGAGACCCAGTACTTC. This codes for CASSPTSGRQETQYF.